These T cell receptor beta chains were read from a single sample in a study of cytomegalovirus exposure and HLA in healthy donors. The table came from immunoSEQ multiplex PCR; TCRdb's copy has only in-frame clones and leaves some out. The sample contains 75,000 to 90,000 clones, 72% of which appear only once. Sample: PBMCs. These receptors came from a middle-aged woman in good health and CMV-seropositive. Each CDR3 is given with its conserved first and last residue. A D gene is named only where the DNA matches it firmly. Clone size, where shown, is once, few, many, or a class for clones that have expanded.

size: .; J: TRBJ2-7; D: .; V: TRBV27; DNA: TGTGCCAGCAGCTTCGGACTGAGTGACGAGCAGTACTTC; CDR3: CASSFGLSDEQYF
size: .; J: TRBJ2-3; D: TRBD1; V: TRBV11-3; DNA: TGTGCCAGCAGCGCCCAGGGGGCAGATACGCAGTATTTT; CDR3: CASSAQGADTQYF
size: .; J: TRBJ2-5; D: .; V: TRBV7-9; DNA: TGTGCCAGCAGCTTGGGACAAATCCAAGAGACCCAGTACTTC; CDR3: CASSLGQIQETQYF
size: .; J: TRBJ1-1; D: TRBD1; V: TRBV18; DNA: TGTGCCAGCTCACCGACAGGGATCATGAACACTGAAGCTTTCTTT; CDR3: CASSPTGIMNTEAFF
size: .; J: TRBJ1-5; D: .; V: TRBV30; DNA: TGTGCCTGGAGGGGACAAGGTCGGCAGCCCCAGCATTTT; CDR3: CAWRGQGRQPQHF
size: .; J: TRBJ1-1; D: .; V: TRBV7-9; DNA: TGTGCCAGCAGCTTAGAGGGCAGGGCGATGGCGACTGAAGCTTTCTTT; CDR3: CASSLEGRAMATEAFF
size: .; J: TRBJ2-1; D: .; V: TRBV19; DNA: TGTGCCAGTAGTAGGGGGCTAGCGGACTCCTACAATGAGCAGTTCTTC; CDR3: CASSRGLADSYNEQFF
size: .; J: TRBJ1-2; D: TRBD1; V: TRBV7-2; DNA: TGTGCCAGCAGCCAGGGGGCAGGCTATGGCTACACCTTC; CDR3: CASSQGAGYGYTF
size: .; J: TRBJ1-2; D: .; V: TRBV5-1; DNA: TGCGCCAGCAGCTTGGACGCAGGTGCCTATGGCTACACCTTC; CDR3: CASSLDAGAYGYTF
size: .; J: TRBJ2-6; D: TRBD1; V: TRBV6-1; DNA: TGTGCCAGCAGTGATGGACAGGGTTACTCTGGGGCCAACGTCCTGACTTTC; CDR3: CASSDGQGYSGANVLTF
size: few; J: TRBJ1-1; D: TRBD1; V: TRBV18; DNA: TGTGCCAGCTCATCGACAGGGATGGGGAACACTGAAGCTTTCTTT; CDR3: CASSSTGMGNTEAFF
size: once; J: TRBJ2-7; D: TRBD1; V: TRBV29-1; DNA: TGCAGCGTTGAAGATAGACAGGGTTCCTACGAGCAGTACTTC; CDR3: CSVEDRQGSYEQYF
size: .; J: TRBJ2-2; D: .; V: TRBV5-1; DNA: TGCGCCAGCAGCTCGCAGGGGAGCACCGGGGAGCTGTTTTTT; CDR3: CASSSQGSTGELFF
size: .; J: TRBJ1-3; D: .; V: TRBV27; DNA: TGTGCCAGCAGCCACAACAGGGTCGGACAAGGAAACACCATATATTTT; CDR3: CASSHNRVGQGNTIYF
size: .; J: TRBJ1-5; D: .; V: TRBV13; DNA: TGTGCCAGCAGCTTACGGGATCAGCCCCAGCATTTT; CDR3: CASSLRDQPQHF
size: few; J: TRBJ1-2; D: TRBD1; V: TRBV28; DNA: TGTGCCAGCAGTCCATGGGACAGGGAGTACTATGGCTACACCTTC; CDR3: CASSPWDREYYGYTF
size: .; J: TRBJ2-4; D: .; V: TRBV6-6; DNA: TGTGCCAGCAGCTCTGGGCCCGAATGGGACATTCAGTACTTC; CDR3: CASSSGPEWDIQYF
size: once; J: TRBJ2-7; D: TRBD1; V: TRBV4-1; DNA: TGCGCCAGCAGCGCAGACAGGGATGTCGAGCAGTACTTC; CDR3: CASSADRDVEQYF
size: .; J: TRBJ2-7; D: .; V: TRBV7-2; DNA: TGTGCCAGCAGTCCCGACTGGGGCACGTCTTACGAGCAGTACTTC; CDR3: CASSPDWGTSYEQYF
size: once; J: TRBJ1-2; D: .; V: TRBV18; DNA: TGTGCCACCACCCAGGGTGTCGGCTATGGCTACACCTTC; CDR3: CATTQGVGYGYTF
size: few; J: TRBJ2-7; D: TRBD2; V: TRBV5-6; DNA: TGTGCCAGCAGACTAGCGGGAGGGCCCAAGGTCGAGCAGTACTTC; CDR3: CASRLAGGPKVEQYF
size: once; J: TRBJ2-1; D: TRBD2; V: TRBV6-5; DNA: TGTGCCAGCAGTCCTTTGAGGGGAGGGGAACATGAGCAGTTCTTC; CDR3: CASSPLRGGEHEQFF
size: few; J: TRBJ2-2; D: TRBD1; V: TRBV29-1; DNA: TGCAGCGCAATGTTACAGGGGCCCGTCCGGAACACCGGGGAGCTGTTTTTT; CDR3: CSAMLQGPVRNTGELFF
size: .; J: TRBJ1-5; D: .; V: TRBV12-5; DNA: TGTGCTAGTGGTGCGCCAGAGCCAGGGTACAATCAGCCCCAGCATTTT; CDR3: CASGAPEPGYNQPQHF
size: .; J: TRBJ2-3; D: .; V: TRBV10-2; DNA: TGCGCCAGCAACCGCCCTCGGGGGTACGGCACAGATACGCAGTATTTT; CDR3: CASNRPRGYGTDTQYF
size: .; J: TRBJ1-3; D: .; V: TRBV10-3; DNA: TGTGCCATCAGGGGGGGGGACGGGCAAGGTGATTCTGGAAACACCATATATTTT; CDR3: CAIRGGDGQGDSGNTIYF
size: .; J: TRBJ2-7; D: TRBD1; V: TRBV7-9; DNA: TGTGCCAGCGGCGGGACAGGGGGCCACGAGCAGTACTTC; CDR3: CASGGTGGHEQYF
size: .; J: TRBJ1-2; D: .; V: TRBV18; DNA: TGTGCCAGCTCACCACCGGCCCTAGCTAACTATGGCTACACCTTC; CDR3: CASSPPALANYGYTF
size: .; J: TRBJ1-5; D: .; V: TRBV2; DNA: TGTGCCAGCAGTGGGGAGCGTAGCAATCAGCCCCAGCATTTT; CDR3: CASSGERSNQPQHF
size: .; J: TRBJ2-7; D: .; V: TRBV18; DNA: TGTGCCAGCTCACCAACTGCAAACTACGAGCAGTACTTC; CDR3: CASSPTANYEQYF
size: .; J: TRBJ2-7; D: .; V: TRBV10-2; DNA: TGCGCCAGCAAAGTTGGCGGCGACGAGCAGTACTTC; CDR3: CASKVGGDEQYF
size: .; J: TRBJ1-5; D: .; V: TRBV7-2; DNA: TGTGCCAGCAGCTTTGGGGGACTTGGCAATCAGCCCCAGCATTTT; CDR3: CASSFGGLGNQPQHF
size: .; J: TRBJ1-6; D: .; V: TRBV18; DNA: TGTGCCAGCTCGCTCGGGTTGGCGGGGAATTCACCCCTCCACTTT; CDR3: CASSLGLAGNSPLHF
size: .; J: TRBJ2-3; D: TRBD2; V: TRBV25-1; DNA: TGTGCCACCTGCGGGTTGCCCGCGGCTCCTAGCGGTGATACGCAGTATTTT; CDR3: CATCGLPAAPSGDTQYF
size: many; J: TRBJ1-1; D: .; V: TRBV7-9; DNA: TGTGCCAGCAGCCCTATCATGAACACTGAAGCTTTCTTT; CDR3: CASSPIMNTEAFF
size: .; J: TRBJ2-7; D: .; V: TRBV30; DNA: TGTGCCTGGAGTATCGGACAGTCCTACGAGCAGTACTTC; CDR3: CAWSIGQSYEQYF
size: .; J: TRBJ2-5; D: .; V: TRBV19; DNA: TGTGCCAGTAGACGTACAGGAGACGGGGAGACCCAGTACTTC; CDR3: CASRRTGDGETQYF
size: .; J: TRBJ2-5; D: TRBD2; V: TRBV6-6; DNA: TGTGCCAGCAGAGGCGGGGGGGCCCAAGAGACCCAGTACTTC; CDR3: CASRGGGAQETQYF
size: .; J: TRBJ1-4; D: .; V: TRBV4-1; DNA: TGCGCCAGCAGCCCTACAAGAGGAACAACTAATGAAAAACTGTTTTTT; CDR3: CASSPTRGTTNEKLFF
size: .; J: TRBJ2-3; D: TRBD2; V: TRBV15; DNA: TGTGCCACCAGCAGGGGACTAGCGGACAGGTACACAGATACGCAGTATTTT; CDR3: CATSRGLADRYTDTQYF
size: .; J: TRBJ2-5; D: TRBD1; V: TRBV9; DNA: TGTGCCAGCAGCGAACAGGGGGGAAAGAAAGAGACCCAGTACTTC; CDR3: CASSEQGGKKETQYF
size: .; J: TRBJ1-5; D: .; V: TRBV7-9; DNA: TGTGCCAGCAGTCAAAACTGGAATCAGCCCCAGCATTTT; CDR3: CASSQNWNQPQHF
size: .; J: TRBJ2-2; D: TRBD1; V: TRBV5-5; DNA: TGTGCCAGCAGCCCGGGACAGGTCGCCGGGGAGCTGTTTTTT; CDR3: CASSPGQVAGELFF
size: .; J: TRBJ2-1; D: .; V: TRBV5-1; DNA: TGCGCCAGCAGCTTGGAGCCGAGTCAGCAGTTCTTC; CDR3: CASSLEPSQQFF
size: few; J: TRBJ1-2; D: .; V: TRBV6-5; DNA: TGTGCCAGCAGTTACTTGGCAGGTTCATATGGCTACACCTTC; CDR3: CASSYLAGSYGYTF
size: .; J: TRBJ1-2; D: TRBD1; V: TRBV27; DNA: TGTGCCAGCAGTGCCTTGACAGGGTTGGGCTATGGCTACACCTTC; CDR3: CASSALTGLGYGYTF
size: .; J: TRBJ1-4; D: .; V: TRBV5-1; DNA: TGCGCCAGCAGCGACACGGGGGCAACTAATGAAAAACTGTTTTTT; CDR3: CASSDTGATNEKLFF
size: once; J: TRBJ1-1; D: TRBD1; V: TRBV30; DNA: TGTGCCTGGAGTATACAGGGGGCAACGAACACTGAAGCTTTCTTT; CDR3: CAWSIQGATNTEAFF
size: .; J: TRBJ1-1; D: .; V: TRBV18; DNA: TGTGCCAGCTCACCATTCGACGAAAAAGCTGCGGGAGCTTTCTTT; CDR3: CASSPFDEKAAGAFF
size: .; J: TRBJ2-5; D: TRBD1; V: TRBV7-2; DNA: TGTGCCAGCAGCTCAGGGGGCTCAGGAGAGACCCAGTACTTC; CDR3: CASSSGGSGETQYF
size: .; J: TRBJ1-1; D: .; V: TRBV5-1; DNA: TGCGCCAGCAGCTTGGACTCATTGAACACTGAAGCTTTCTTT; CDR3: CASSLDSLNTEAFF
size: .; J: TRBJ2-7; D: TRBD1; V: TRBV9; DNA: TGTGCCAGCAGCGCCGGGACAGGGGGTTCCTACGAGCAGTACTTC; CDR3: CASSAGTGGSYEQYF
size: .; J: TRBJ2-5; D: TRBD1; V: TRBV19; DNA: TGTGCCACCCAATCTCAAGGACAGGCTAAAGAGACCCAGTACTTC; CDR3: CATQSQGQAKETQYF
size: .; J: TRBJ1-1; D: .; V: TRBV10-1; DNA: TGCGCCAGCAGTGAGTCGGGGGCTGGAAAAGCTTTCTTT; CDR3: CASSESGAGKAFF